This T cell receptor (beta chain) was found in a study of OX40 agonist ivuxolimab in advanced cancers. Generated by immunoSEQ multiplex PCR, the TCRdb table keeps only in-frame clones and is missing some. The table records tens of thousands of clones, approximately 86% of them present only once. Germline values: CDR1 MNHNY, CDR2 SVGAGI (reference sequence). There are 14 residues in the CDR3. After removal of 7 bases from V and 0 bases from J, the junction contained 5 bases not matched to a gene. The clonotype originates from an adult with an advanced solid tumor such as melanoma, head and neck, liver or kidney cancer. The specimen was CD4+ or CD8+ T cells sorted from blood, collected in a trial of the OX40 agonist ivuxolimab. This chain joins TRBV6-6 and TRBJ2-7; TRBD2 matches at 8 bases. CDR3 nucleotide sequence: TGTGCCAGCACGGGGAGCGGGAGCTCCTACGAGCAGTACTTC. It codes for CASTGSGSSYEQYF.